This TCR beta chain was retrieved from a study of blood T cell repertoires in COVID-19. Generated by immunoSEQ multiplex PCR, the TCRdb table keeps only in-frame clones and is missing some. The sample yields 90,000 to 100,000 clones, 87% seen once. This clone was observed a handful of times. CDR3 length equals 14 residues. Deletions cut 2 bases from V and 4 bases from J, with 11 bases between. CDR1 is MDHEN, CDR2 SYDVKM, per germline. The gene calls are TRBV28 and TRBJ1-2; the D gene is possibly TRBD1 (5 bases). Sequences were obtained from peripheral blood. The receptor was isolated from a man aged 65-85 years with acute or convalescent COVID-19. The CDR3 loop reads CASSLHGQAYGYTF. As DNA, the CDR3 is TGTGCCAGCAGTTTACACGGACAAGCCTATGGCTACACCTTC.